This T cell receptor beta chain originates from a study of CD4 T cells in relation to SARS-CoV-2 and coronaviruses. The unexposed donors gave CD4+ T cells in about 2010-2019, prior to COVID-19. After more than eight days of culture, CD4+ T cells were isolated. Study conclusions and caveats: Approximately 65% of donors had memory CD4+ clonotypes crossrecognizing SARS-CoV-2 and common cold coronavirus spike.

The length of the CDR3 is 13 residues. With 11 bases clipped from V and 1 base from J, the junction kept 7 bases outside the gene matches. The germline V gene has CDR1 LGHDT and CDR2 YNNKEL (reference sequence). Comment on this clone: Its specificity is unknown.

Here immunoSEQ multiplex PCR was the method, and the copy in TCRdb shows in-frame clones only, minus some. The data hold 18,000 or so clones, with around four fifths observed a single time. The chain joins TRBV3-1 (or the pseudogene TRBV3-2) to TRBJ2-7, with 8 bases lining up with TRBD2. The source material was CD4+ T cells from PBMCs, cultured in vitro. This clonotype was sampled from a human donor in good health. CDR3 nucleotides: TGTGCCGCGGCGGGAGGAGGGTCCTACGAGCAGTACTTC. Translation: CAAAGGGSYEQYF.